What follows are 15 T cell receptor beta chains derived from one specimen sequenced in a study of shared clonotypes between healthy human individuals. CD45RO negativity and positive selection for CCR7 defined naive CD8 cells, a population that excluded terminally differentiated effector memory CD45RA+ cells. Sequencing was performed with immunoSEQ multiplex PCR; in TCRdb, only in-frame clones are kept and a portion is missing. The data contain roughly 590,000 clones, around 95% of them singletons. The sequenced sample consisted of naive CD8+ T cells sorted from blood. The receptors derive from a woman aged 25 to 39 in good health.

V and J are TRBV29-1 and TRBJ2-1; D gene uncertain. V was shortened by 2 bases and J by 6 bases, with 11 bases between the two germline ends. Germline V gene lookup returns CDR1 SQVTM and CDR2 ANQGSEA. The CDR3 covers 13 residues. CDR3 in DNA: TGCAGCGTTGAAACCCGCGACACCAATGAGCAGTTCTTC. Its translation: CSVETRDTNEQFF.

The rearrangement links TRBV28 to TRBJ2-7, with 10 bases aligning to TRBD2. Germline values: CDR1 MDHEN, CDR2 SYDVKM. After removal of 7 bases from V and 6 bases from J, the junction contained 9 bases not matched to a gene. The CDR3 runs to 14 residues. CDR3 residues: CASNKREGLGEQYF. CDR3 sequence (DNA): TGTGCCAGCAATAAGCGGGAGGGCCTGGGCGAGCAGTACTTC.

This clone has only one observation. This chain joins TRBV6-5 and TRBJ2-1; 12 bases fit TRBD2. Germline trimming cut 8 bases from V and 13 bases from J; bases unmatched to any gene: 9. The germline gives CDR1 MNHEY, CDR2 SVGAGI. The CDR3 is made up of 13 amino acids. CDR3 protein: CASGLAGGPEQFF. The CDR3, as DNA: TGTGCCAGCGGGCTAGCGGGAGGGCCGGAACAGTTCTTC.

The rearrangement uses TRBV10-3 and TRBJ2-3; 9 bases are shared with TRBD2. The trim removed 3 bases at V and 4 bases at J, leaving 8 bases unmatched. This CDR3 contains 16 residues. Germline V gene data show CDR1 as ENHRY and CDR2 as SYGVKD. The CDR3 loop reads CAISDSGGRGADTQYF. Here the CDR3 DNA reads TGTGCCATCAGTGACTCAGGCGGGAGGGGGGCAGATACGCAGTATTTT.

V gene TRBV5-6 combines with J gene TRBJ2-1; D is perhaps TRBD1 (6 bases). The V end lost 4 bases, the J end lost 9 bases, and 20 bases lay between the germline ends. Germline V lookup: CDR1 SGHDT, CDR2 YYEEEE. The CDR3 is made up of 15 amino acids. DNA of the CDR3: TGTGCCAGCAGCGCCCGGGACACCTATAGAGGTGAGCAGTTCTTC. Its protein is CASSARDTYRGEQFF.

The chain carries TRBV28 and TRBJ2-5; 9 positions match TRBD1. Trimming took 10 bases from V and 4 from J; bases not matched to a gene: 10. The CDR3 length is 14 residues. Germline V gene lookup returns CDR1 MDHEN and CDR2 SYDVKM. The CDR3 nucleotides are TGTGCCACAAACATTCAGACAGGGGGAGAGACCCAGTACTTC. This encodes CATNIQTGGETQYF.

The rearrangement links TRBV7-6 to TRBJ2-1; D may be TRBD2 (6 bases). Trimming left V 2 bases short and J 7 bases short, with 15 bases between. The germline V gene has CDR1 SGHVS and CDR2 FNYEAQ. This CDR3 spans 15 amino acids. The chain's CDR3 is CASSLFGGERNEQFF. Written as DNA, the CDR3 is TGTGCCAGCAGCTTATTCGGGGGAGAAAGGAATGAGCAGTTCTTC. The whole variable domain, filled in from reference TRBV7-6 and TRBJ2-1, reads GAGVSQSPRYKVTKRGQDVALRCDPISGHVSLYWYRQALGQGPEFLTYFNYEAQQDKSGLPNDRFSAERPEGSISTLTIQRTEQRDSAMYRCASSLFGGERNEQFFGPGTRLTVL.

Turning to this clone: At the DNA level, this CDR3 is encoded by other sequences in the same sample as well. The CDR3 bases are TGTGCCAGCAGTTTACCATATAGCAATCAGCCCCAGCATTTT. Amino acid sequence: CASSLPYSNQPQHF. V and J are TRBV28 and TRBJ1-5; the D is unclear. CDR1 and CDR2 from the germline V gene are MDHEN and SYDVKM. The CDR3 totals 14 residues. V gave up 2 bases and J gave up 0 bases, with 5 bases separating them.

V is TRBV9 and J is TRBJ2-7; TRBD1 is a possible D gene (6 bases). V gave up 0 bases and J gave up 5 bases, with 15 bases separating them. Germline CDR1 reads SGDLS; CDR2 reads YYNGEE. CDR3 length: 15 residues. CDR3 DNA: TGTGCCAGCAGCGTAGGAAGAGACAGGACCCACGAGCAGTACTTC. This gives the protein CASSVGRDRTHEQYF.

This sequence joins TRBV27 and TRBJ2-1; D is undetermined. V was shortened by 4 bases and J by 0 bases, with 13 bases between the two germline ends. CDR1 is MNHEY and CDR2 is SMNVEV in the germline V gene (reference sequence). The CDR3 length is 16 residues. CDR3 sequence: CASSSATSPSYNEQFF. CDR3 DNA sequence: TGTGCCAGCAGTTCGGCGACAAGCCCCTCCTACAATGAGCAGTTCTTC.

This clone occurred a few times. The rearrangement joins TRBV4-2 to TRBJ1-1; the D gene is possibly TRBD1 (6 bases). V gave up 0 bases and J gave up 8 bases, with 10 bases separating them. This CDR3 is built from 13 residues. CDR1 and CDR2 (germline): LGHNA, YNFKEQ. CDR3 sequence reads: CASSQDRGQEAFF. The CDR3 DNA follows: TGTGCCAGCAGCCAAGATCGGGGGCAGGAAGCTTTCTTT.

V usage is TRBV5-1 and J usage is TRBJ2-7; TRBD2 matches at 8 bases. The CDR3 totals 14 residues. Trimming removed 1 base from V and 5 bases from J; junction bases left unmatched: 5. From germline, CDR1 is SGHRS and CDR2 YFSETQ. As DNA, the CDR3 is TGCGCCAGCAGCTTGACGGGACTAGTCAACGAGCAGTACTTC. Translating gives CASSLTGLVNEQYF.

Remarks on this clone: Other DNA sequences in this specimen translate into the identical CDR3. This chain joins TRBV29-1 and TRBJ2-7; D not resolved. Germline loops: CDR1 SQVTM, CDR2 ANQGSEA. The V and J ends lost 1 base and 3 bases respectively, with 4 bases between them. The CDR3 is 11 residues long. Here the CDR3 reads CSVEVNYEQYF. The DNA for the CDR3 is TGCAGCGTTGAAGTTAACTACGAGCAGTACTTC.

CDR3 bases: TGTGCCAGCAGCCCCGGGTCGGGAGTGGCCTACAATGAGCAGTTCTTC. Protein: CASSPGSGVAYNEQFF. The V call is TRBV11-2, the J call TRBJ2-1, with a possible D match to TRBD2 (6 bases). CDR1 is SGHAT and CDR2 is FQNNGV in the germline V gene. V lost 5 bases to trimming and J lost 2 bases, with 16 bases between them. The CDR3 spans 16 residues.

The CDR3 loop is CASSGGGTPGEQYF. Written as DNA, the CDR3 is TGTGCCAGTAGTGGAGGAGGAACTCCTGGCGAGCAGTACTTC. The rearrangement links TRBV19 to TRBJ2-7, with D possibly TRBD2 on 5 matching bases. Deletions cut 5 bases from V and 6 bases from J, with 17 bases between. Germline V gives CDR1 LNHDA, CDR2 SQIVND (reference sequence). The CDR3 spans 14 residues. The entire variable domain, with the rest obtained from reference TRBV19 and TRBJ2-7, is as follows: DGGITQSPKYLFRKEGQNVTLSCEQNLNHDAMYWYRQDPGQGLRLIYYSQIVNDFQKGDIAEGYSVSREKKESFPLTVTSAQKNPTAFYLCASSGGGTPGEQYFGPGTRLTVT.